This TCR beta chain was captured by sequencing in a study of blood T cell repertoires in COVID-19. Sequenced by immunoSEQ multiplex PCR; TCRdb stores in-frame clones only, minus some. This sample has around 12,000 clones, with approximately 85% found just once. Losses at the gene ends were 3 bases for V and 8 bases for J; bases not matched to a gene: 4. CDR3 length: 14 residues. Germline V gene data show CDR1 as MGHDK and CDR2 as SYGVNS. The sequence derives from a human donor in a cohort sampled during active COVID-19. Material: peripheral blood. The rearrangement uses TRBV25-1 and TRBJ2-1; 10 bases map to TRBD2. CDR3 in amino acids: CASSDSGRSHEQFF. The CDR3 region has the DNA TGTGCCAGCAGTGATAGCGGGAGGTCCCATGAGCAGTTCTTC. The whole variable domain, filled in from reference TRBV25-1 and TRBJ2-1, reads EADIYQTPRYLVIGTGKKITLECSQTMGHDKMYWYQQDPGMELHLIHYSYGVNSTEKGDLSSESTVSRIRTEHFPLTLESARPSHTSQYLCASSDSGRSHEQFFGPGTRLTVL.